Following are 21 T cell receptor beta chains from one sample sequenced in a study of cytomegalovirus exposure and HLA in healthy donors. Primers: 60 Vbeta forward and 13 Jbeta reverse. Only in-frame clones appear in the TCRdb table, and some are missing; sequencing was by immunoSEQ multiplex PCR. The sample records about 120,000 clones, approximately 68% being singletons. Sequencing was done on a sample of PBMCs. The receptors stem from a man aged 25-45 years in good health and CMV-seropositive.

The V and J genes are TRBV10-1 and TRBJ2-5; tentatively, D is TRBD1 (6 bases). The J call is uncertain, as TRBJ2-7 better fits the DNA end. This CDR3 is 15 amino acids long. Germline values: CDR1 WNHNN, CDR2 SYGVQD (reference sequence). DNA for the CDR3: TGCGCCAGCAGTGAGTCGAAACAGGGAGCAGGCGAGCAGTACTTC. Translated: CASSESKQGAGEQYF.

The chain joins TRBV18 to TRBJ1-4; D not resolved. Germline V gene lookup returns CDR1 KGHSH and CDR2 LQKENI. There are 18 residues in the CDR3. The ends were cut back, 1 base at V and 4 bases at J, with 19 bases in the middle. CDR3 protein: CASSPQPLLAGDNEKLFF. As DNA, the CDR3 is TGTGCCAGCTCACCACAACCTCTACTGGCCGGGGATAATGAAAAACTGTTTTTT.

This chain connects TRBV27 to TRBJ2-5; D is perhaps TRBD1 (6 bases). V was pared by 2 bases and J by 7 bases, with 11 bases between. The germline V gene encodes CDR1 MNHEY and CDR2 SMNVEV (reference sequence). The CDR3 extends over 13 amino acids. This chain's CDR3 is CASSLGQMRTQYF. The CDR3 nucleotides are TGTGCCAGCAGTTTAGGACAGATGAGGACCCAGTACTTC.

The chain recombines TRBV28 with TRBJ1-4, with D maybe TRBD1 (6 bases). Per germline, CDR1 MDHEN and CDR2 SYDVKM. The CDR3 is 13 amino acids. Trimming removed 2 bases from V and 6 bases from J, with 7 bases in between. The CDR3 DNA is TGTGCCAGCAGTTTAGGGACACATGAAAAACTGTTTTTT. Translation: CASSLGTHEKLFF.

This clone appeared once. The chain couples TRBV7-2 to TRBJ2-7; a weak D match, TRBD2 (6 bases). CDR1 and CDR2 (germline): SGHTA, FQGNSA. The CDR3 spans 16 residues. Trimming took 1 base from V and 3 from J, leaving 16 bases between them. This chain's CDR3 is CASSLGLWAGSYEQYF. The CDR3 DNA sequence: TGTGCCAGCAGCTTAGGACTTTGGGCGGGAAGCTACGAGCAGTACTTC.

The chain uses TRBV9 and TRBJ2-5; D perhaps matches TRBD2 (6 bases). CDR3 length equals 14 residues. V lost 4 bases and J 4 bases, leaving 14 bases between the germline ends. In germline, CDR1 is SGDLS, CDR2 YYNGEE. CDR3 region: CASSPEGFAETQYF. The CDR3 nucleotides read TGTGCCAGCAGCCCGGAGGGATTTGCAGAGACCCAGTACTTC.

The chain joins TRBV21-1 to TRBJ2-3; TRBD2, the table's D call, lacks a check against the DNA. TRBV21-1 is a listed pseudogene. CDR3 length: 15 amino acids. In DNA form, the CDR3 reads TGTGCCAGCAGCAATCTAGCGACCAGCACAGATACGCAGTATTTT. Translating gives CASSNLATSTDTQYF.

This clone was observed a handful of times. The chain has TRBV28 and TRBJ2-1; a possible D gene is TRBD2 (5 bases). This CDR3 contains 13 residues. Germline lookup yields CDR1 MDHEN and CDR2 SYDVKM. Trimming stripped 5 bases from V and 5 bases from J, with 10 bases between. In nucleotides, the CDR3 is TGTGCCAGCAGTATAAAGGGAGACAATGAGCAGTTCTTC. It is translated as CASSIKGDNEQFF.

This chain joins TRBV7-3 and TRBJ2-3; 11 nucleotides agree with TRBD2. Trimming removed 3 bases from V and 5 bases from J; junction bases left unmatched: 1. CDR3 size: 14 residues. CDR1 and CDR2 from the germline V gene are SGHTA and FQGTGA. CDR3 sequence reads: CASSFGTSGDTQYF. The CDR3 DNA reads as TGTGCCAGCAGCTTTGGGACTAGCGGAGATACGCAGTATTTT. The complete variable domain, with remaining parts taken from reference TRBV7-3 and TRBJ2-3, reads GAGVSQTPSNKVTEKGKYVELRCDPISGHTALYWYRQSLGQGPEFLIYFQGTGAADDSGLPNDRFFAVRPEGSVSTLKIQRTERGDSAVYLCASSFGTSGDTQYFGPGTRLTVL.

This clone was observed a few times. The chain uses TRBV5-6 and TRBJ2-2; 9 bases align to TRBD1. This CDR3 contains 15 residues. J was trimmed by 4 bases and V by 4 bases; bases with no gene match: 5. The germline gives CDR1 SGHDT, CDR2 YYEEEE. CDR3 residues: CASSKGQGGTGELFF. CDR3 sequence (DNA): TGTGCCAGCAGCAAGGGACAGGGTGGCACCGGGGAGCTGTTTTTT.

The rearrangement uses TRBV4-3 and TRBJ1-2, with unresolved D. This CDR3 is 15 amino acids long. V was clipped by 0 bases and J by 3 bases, with 11 bases between them. Germline V gives CDR1 LGHNA, CDR2 YSLEER. This CDR3 reads CASSQEYLVDYGYTF. CDR3 sequence (DNA): TGCGCCAGCAGCCAAGAGTATCTCGTAGACTATGGCTACACCTTC.

The gene calls are TRBV19 and TRBJ1-4, with TRBD1 identical over 9 bases. Germline V gene lookup returns CDR1 LNHDA and CDR2 SQIVND (reference sequence). Trimming cost V 5 bases and J 7 bases; bases outside gene matches: 17. The CDR3 runs 18 residues. The CDR3, as DNA: TGTGCCAGTAGTGTTACCGGGACAGGGCATCCGATTGGTGAAAAACTGTTTTTT. This translates into CASSVTGTGHPIGEKLFF.

The J gene is TRBJ2-3, the V gene TRBV28; no clear D. With 5 bases removed from V and 0 bases from J, the gap between germline ends came to 12 bases. The CDR3 is 15 residues long. Germline CDR1 and CDR2: MDHEN and SYDVKM. The DNA for the CDR3 is TGTGCCAGCAGTCCCCCGACTGTTAGCACAGATACGCAGTATTTT. This translates into CASSPPTVSTDTQYF.

The gene calls are TRBV29-1 and TRBJ2-3; 11 bases agree with TRBD2. The CDR3 contains 14 residues. In germline, CDR1 is SQVTM, CDR2 ANQGSEA. V shed 6 bases, J shed 11 bases, and the junction held 13 bases outside the gene matches. DNA of the CDR3: TGCAGCGTACTACTAGCGGGAGAGGGGTGGAAGCAGTATTTT. Its protein is CSVLLAGEGWKQYF.

For this clone: Mismatch with germline at one junction end may stem from a read error. The chain combines TRBV29-1 with TRBJ2-3; TRBD2 aligns across 9 bases. The CDR3 is made up of 12 amino acids. Germline CDR1 SQVTM, CDR2 ANQGSEA. CDR3 region: CSAGTSIDTQYF. The CDR3 DNA follows: TGCAGCGCCGGGACTAGCATAGATACGCAGTATTTT.

V and J are TRBV7-3 and TRBJ2-2; 7 bases fit TRBD1. This CDR3 is built from 16 residues. The junction had 8 bases not matched to a gene; V was cut back by 2 bases and J by 5 bases. Germline V lookup: CDR1 SGHTA, CDR2 FQGTGA. CDR3 DNA: TGTGCCAGCAGCTTATTAGGGGGCTCCAATACCGGGGAGCTGTTTTTT. Translating it yields CASSLLGGSNTGELFF.

The chain joins TRBV4-2 to TRBJ2-3, with 9 bases fitting TRBD2. The germline gives CDR1 LGHNA, CDR2 YNFKEQ. V lost 0 bases and J lost 4; bases outside the gene matches: 8. The CDR3 runs 17 residues. CDR3 coding DNA: TGTGCCAGCAGCCAAGACCCTGCGGGAGGGAGGCCAGATACGCAGTATTTT. The encoded protein is CASSQDPAGGRPDTQYF.

V gene TRBV10-3 combines with J gene TRBJ1-2; D is possibly TRBD1 (6 bases). Trimming removed 4 bases from V and 5 bases from J, with 14 bases in between. Germline CDR1 ENHRY, CDR2 SYGVKD. The CDR3 spans 14 residues. The CDR3 sequence is CAISGTGRTYGYTF. The DNA of the CDR3 is TGTGCCATCAGTGGAACAGGGAGAACTTATGGCTACACCTTC.

The chain carries TRBV2 and TRBJ2-1; D ambiguous. The CDR3 totals 10 residues. The ends were cut back, 7 bases at V and 8 bases at J, with 6 bases in the middle. CDR1 is SNHLY, CDR2 FYNNEI, per germline. For the CDR3, the DNA is TGTGCCAGCACGCGGTATGAGCAGTTCTTC. It translates to CASTRYEQFF.

The chain joins TRBV7-8 to TRBJ1-5; 9 positions match TRBD1. The germline gives CDR1 SGHVS, CDR2 FQNEAQ. V shed 1 base and J 4 bases; nucleotides not matched to a gene: 5. This CDR3 contains 16 residues. The CDR3 region has the DNA TGTGCCAGCAGCTTAGAGACAGGGGGTACTAATCAGCCCCAGCATTTT. This translates into CASSLETGGTNQPQHF. Looking up the rest from reference TRBV7-8 and TRBJ1-5 gives the full variable domain: GAGVSQSPRYKVAKRGQDVALRCDPISGHVSLFWYQQALGQGPEFLTYFQNEAQLDKSGLPSDRFFAERPEGSVSTLKIQRTQQEDSAVYLCASSLETGGTNQPQHFGDGTRLSIL.

This clone has only a few counts. The chain uses TRBV12-5 and TRBJ2-1; the match to TRBD2 covers 11 bases. This CDR3 has 17 amino acids. Germline V CDR1 and CDR2: LGHNT, FRNRAP. Trimming cost V 0 bases and J 5 bases; bases outside gene matches: 6. The CDR3 region has the DNA TGTGCTAGTGGTTTGGTCTTAGCGGGAGGGCCCGACAATGAGCAGTTCTTC. This translates into CASGLVLAGGPDNEQFF.